The 15 T cell receptor beta chains below all came from one sample that was sequenced in a study of T cell responses to AZD1222 COVID-19 vaccine. Measured with immunoSEQ multiplex PCR; TCRdb has only the in-frame clones, and not every one. This sample has about 69,000 clones, with approximately 80% found just once. Sequences were derived from peripheral blood, sampled 28 days after the second AZD1222 dose. The receptors come from an adult who received the AZD1222 COVID-19 vaccine.

This clone was found once. The chain has TRBV18 and TRBJ2-1; 9 bases line up with TRBD2. The junction had 7 bases not matched to a gene; V was cut back by 0 bases and J by 4 bases. Germline lookup yields CDR1 KGHSH and CDR2 LQKENI. This CDR3 has 17 amino acids. The chain's CDR3 is CASSPPAGGPGYNEQFF. CDR3 DNA sequence: TGTGCCAGCTCACCACCGGCGGGGGGGCCGGGTTACAATGAGCAGTTCTTC.

This clone was detected a few times. J is TRBJ1-2 and V is TRBV5-1; possibly TRBD1 for D (5 bases). The V end was cut by 1 base, the J end by 6 bases, with 13 bases between. This CDR3 has 14 amino acids. Germline V gives CDR1 SGHRS, CDR2 YFSETQ. CDR3 sequence: CASSLFRQNDGYTF. The CDR3 DNA is TGCGCCAGCAGCTTGTTTCGACAGAACGATGGCTACACCTTC.

The rearrangement uses TRBV18 and TRBJ2-7; the match to TRBD1 covers 7 bases. The length of the CDR3 is 17 residues. V shed 5 bases and J 3 bases; nucleotides not matched to a gene: 16. Germline V gives CDR1 KGHSH, CDR2 LQKENI. CDR3: CASSANRQGEFGYEQYF. As DNA, the CDR3 is TGTGCCAGCTCAGCAAACCGACAGGGAGAATTCGGCTACGAGCAGTACTTC.

The chain joins TRBV12-3 or TRBV12-4 to TRBJ2-1, with D hard to call. The CDR3 length is 11 residues. V was trimmed by 5 bases and J by 11 bases, leaving 10 bases between them. Here the CDR3 reads CASSQTSKQFF. CDR3 DNA: TGTGCCAGCAGTCAGACCAGCAAGCAGTTCTTC.

The chain uses TRBV28 and TRBJ1-5, with D perhaps matching TRBD1 (6 bases). This CDR3 region has 15 residues. With 4 bases removed from V and 2 bases from J, the gap between germline ends came to 12 bases. From germline, CDR1 is MDHEN and CDR2 SYDVKM. The CDR3 nucleotides are TGTGCCAGCAGTTCAGGGGCGGTAGGCAATCAGCCCCAGCATTTT. Its protein is CASSSGAVGNQPQHF.

The CDR3 coding sequence is TGTGCCAGCAGCCCAGGCTACGAGGGCCAAGAGACCCAGTACTTC. Translating gives CASSPGYEGQETQYF. V usage is TRBV11-3 and J usage is TRBJ2-5; a weak D match, TRBD2 (5 bases). Deletions cut 5 bases from V and 1 base from J, with 14 bases between. From germline, CDR1 is SGHNT and CDR2 YENEEA. CDR3 size: 15 residues.

In this sample, this clone turned up a few times. This chain uses TRBV7-2 with TRBJ2-1; 7 bases fit TRBD2. This CDR3 is 15 amino acids long. CDR1 and CDR2 (germline): SGHTA, FQGNSA. Unmatched junction bases numbered 9, after V lost 1 base and J lost 9 bases. The DNA for the CDR3 is TGTGCCAGCAGCTTAGTGGGGGACTACGTCCCTGAGCAGTTCTTC. Translating gives CASSLVGDYVPEQFF.

The genes are TRBV29-1 and TRBJ2-6; the D is unclear. V was cut by 4 bases and J by 4 bases, with 5 bases left in between. The CDR3 contains 12 residues. Germline-derived CDR1 and CDR2 are SQVTM and ANQGSEA. Here the CDR3 reads CSVVEGANVLTF. DNA for the CDR3: TGCAGCGTTGTGGAAGGGGCCAACGTCCTGACTTTC.

The chain combines TRBV18 with TRBJ2-5, with D uncertain. The V and J ends lost 1 base and 3 bases respectively, with 3 bases between them. The CDR3 spans 12 residues. CDR1 and CDR2 (germline): KGHSH, LQKENI. CDR3 sequence: CASSPQKETQYF. The CDR3 DNA reads TGTGCCAGCTCACCACAGAAAGAGACCCAGTACTTC.

V gene TRBV12-5 combines with J gene TRBJ1-1; D not resolved. V gave up 1 base and J gave up 4 bases, with 10 bases separating them. The length of the CDR3 is 14 residues. Germline lookup yields CDR1 LGHNT and CDR2 FRNRAP. DNA for the CDR3: TGTGCTAGTGGTTTGGAAGGGTTGGGCACTGAAGCTTTCTTT. This sequence encodes CASGLEGLGTEAFF. Full variable domain (outside the CDR3, taken from reference TRBV12-5 and TRBJ1-1): DARVTQTPRHKVTEMGQEVTMRCQPILGHNTVFWYRQTMMQGLELLAYFRNRAPLDDSGMPKDRFSAEMPDATLATLKIQPSEPRDSAVYFCASGLEGLGTEAFFGQGTRLTVV.

The chain has TRBV6-2 or TRBV6-3 and TRBJ1-3; unclear D gene. V was trimmed by 4 bases and J by 0 bases, leaving 10 bases between them. The CDR3 contains 15 residues. Germline CDR1 MNHEY, CDR2 SVGEGT. The CDR3 is CASSSPEASGNTIYF. The CDR3 region has the DNA TGTGCCAGCAGTTCACCGGAAGCCTCTGGAAACACCATATATTTT.

This clone has a handful of counts. J is TRBJ1-1 and V is TRBV25-1, with D maybe TRBD1 (5 bases). The germline V and J ends were trimmed by 5 bases and 3 bases, with 22 bases remaining between them. CDR1 is MGHDK and CDR2 is SYGVNS in the germline V gene. This CDR3 has 17 residues. The CDR3 DNA follows: TGTGCCAGCAGTCCCAGTGGGCAGGGCCTTTTGGACACTGAAGCTTTCTTT. Translating gives CASSPSGQGLLDTEAFF.

The rearrangement joins TRBV3-1 (or the pseudogene TRBV3-2) to TRBJ1-5; 7 nucleotides line up with TRBD1. CDR1 and CDR2 (germline): LGHDT, YNNKEL (reference sequence). After removal of 4 bases from V and 4 bases from J, the junction contained 7 bases not matched to a gene. CDR3 length: 15 residues. The CDR3 here is CASSPWDSRNQPQHF. The CDR3 DNA is TGTGCCAGCAGCCCTTGGGACAGCCGAAATCAGCCCCAGCATTTT.

Comments on this clone: The junction differs from germline at one of its ends, possibly a read error. This chain's CDR3 is CASTEETEAFF. CDR3 nucleotide sequence: TGTGCCAGCACTGAAGAGACTGAAGCTTTCTTT. The chain is built from TRBV6-1 and TRBJ1-1; no firm D call. The CDR3 consists of 11 residues. Germline CDR1 is MNHNS and CDR2 is SASEGT.

The V gene is TRBV5-6, the J gene TRBJ2-7; 7 bases line up with TRBD1. Germline values: CDR1 SGHDT, CDR2 YYEEEE. V shed 4 bases and J 0 bases; nucleotides not matched to a gene: 7. The CDR3 extends over 15 amino acids. For the CDR3, the DNA is TGTGCCAGCAGCAGGGGACAGCCGTTCTCCTACGAGCAGTACTTC. This gives the protein CASSRGQPFSYEQYF.